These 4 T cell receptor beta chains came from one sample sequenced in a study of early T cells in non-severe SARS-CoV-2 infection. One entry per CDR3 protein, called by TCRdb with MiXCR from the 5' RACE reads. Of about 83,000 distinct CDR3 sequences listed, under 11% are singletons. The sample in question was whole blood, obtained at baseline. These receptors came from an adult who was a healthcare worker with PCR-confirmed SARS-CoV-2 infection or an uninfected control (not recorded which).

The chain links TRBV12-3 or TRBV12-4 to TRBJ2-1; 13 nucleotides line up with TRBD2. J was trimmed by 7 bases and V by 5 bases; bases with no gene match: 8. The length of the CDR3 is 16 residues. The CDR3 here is CASSPGLAGAHNEQFF. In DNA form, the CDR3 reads TGTGCCAGCAGTCCCGGACTAGCGGGAGCTCATAATGAGCAGTTCTTC.

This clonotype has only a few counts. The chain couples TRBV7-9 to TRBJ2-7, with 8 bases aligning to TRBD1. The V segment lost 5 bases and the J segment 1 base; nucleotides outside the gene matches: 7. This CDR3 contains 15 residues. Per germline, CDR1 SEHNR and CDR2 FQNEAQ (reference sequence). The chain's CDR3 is CASSRTDRASYEQYF. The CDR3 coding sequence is TGTGCCAGCAGCCGCACGGACAGGGCTTCCTACGAGCAGTACTTC. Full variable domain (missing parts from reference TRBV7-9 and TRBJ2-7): DTGVSQNPRHKITKRGQNVTFRCDPISEHNRLYWYRQTLGQGPEFLTYFQNEAQLEKSRLLSDRFSAERPKGSFSTLEIQRTEQGDSAMYLCASSRTDRASYEQYFGPGTRLTVT.

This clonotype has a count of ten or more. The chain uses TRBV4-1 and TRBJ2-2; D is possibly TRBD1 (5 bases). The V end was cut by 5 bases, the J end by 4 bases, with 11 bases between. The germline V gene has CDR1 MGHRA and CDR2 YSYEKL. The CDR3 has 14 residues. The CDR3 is CASSVRQSTGELFF. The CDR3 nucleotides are TGCGCCAGCAGCGTACGACAGTCCACCGGGGAGCTGTTTTTT.

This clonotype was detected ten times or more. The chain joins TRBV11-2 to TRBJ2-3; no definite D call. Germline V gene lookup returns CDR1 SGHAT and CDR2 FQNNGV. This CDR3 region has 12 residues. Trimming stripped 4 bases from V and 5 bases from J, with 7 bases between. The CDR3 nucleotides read TGTGCCAGCAGCTCGAATAGAGATACGCAGTATTTT. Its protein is CASSSNRDTQYF.